The T cell receptor beta chain under discussion was sequenced for a study of breast tumors, draining lymph nodes, adjacent tissues. Findings of the study overall: That most tumor T cells come from lymph nodes remained unproven. The data were judged consistent with most tumor T cells coming from lymph node and expanding in tumor.

This clonotype has ten or more counts. What it binds is not known. A single record per CDR3 protein comes from TCRdb applying MiXCR to the multiplex PCR reads. In the table there are 45,000 or so distinct CDR3 sequences, roughly 23% of which are singletons. The V gene lost 1 base and the J gene lost 1 base, with 24 bases spanning the gap. Germline-derived CDR1 and CDR2 are SGHTA and FQGTGA. CDR3 length: 20 residues. The chain uses TRBV7-3 and TRBJ2-3, with D tentatively TRBD1 or TRBD2 (6 bases each). Sequencing was done on a sample of breast tumor tissue. The source of this sequence is a female donor with breast cancer. Some clones in this sample may be carry-over from other donors' samples. CDR3 DNA: TGTGCCAGCAGCTTAATTCAGGACAGATGGGCGGGGTTGTGCACAGATACGCAGTATTTT. Translated, it gives CASSLIQDRWAGLCTDTQYF. The whole variable domain, remainder taken from reference TRBV7-3 and TRBJ2-3, is GAGVSQTPSNKVTEKGKYVELRCDPISGHTALYWYRQSLGQGPEFLIYFQGTGAADDSGLPNDRFFAVRPEGSVSTLKIQRTERGDSAVYLCASSLIQDRWAGLCTDTQYFGPGTRLTVL.